This TCR beta chain was obtained from a study of blood T cells in healthy people across ages. PCR was performed a second time for about 7 to 11 cycles using a sample-barcoded 5' primer and a J-beta primer mix. TCRdb re-called the 5' RACE reads with MiXCR, one entry per CDR3 protein. The repertoire includes about 800,000 distinct CDR3 sequences, 20% to 30% of them detected once, and under 4.5% sits in the top ten. Per sample, no less than 6 micrograms of total RNA were extracted. The CDR3 has 13 amino acids. Germline V gene lookup returns CDR1 MDHEN and CDR2 SYDVKM. V lost 5 bases, J lost 3 bases, and 11 bases lay in between. About this clonotype: Its antigen remains unknown.

Study results and caveats: Among T cells, TCR beta diversity per million cells dropped roughly linearly as age rose.

These records were also assigned to another study, of T cells of mothers and their children. In that study: Slightly higher but non-significant overlap marked related mother-child pairs versus unrelated pairs.

This clonotype originated in a boy under 18 in good health. The sequenced sample was blood. This rearrangement joins TRBV28 to TRBJ2-7; TRBD1 is a possible D gene (6 bases). CDR3 amino acids: CASSVQGIYEQYF. The CDR3 nucleotides are TGTGCCAGCAGTGTACAGGGTATCTACGAGCAGTACTTC.